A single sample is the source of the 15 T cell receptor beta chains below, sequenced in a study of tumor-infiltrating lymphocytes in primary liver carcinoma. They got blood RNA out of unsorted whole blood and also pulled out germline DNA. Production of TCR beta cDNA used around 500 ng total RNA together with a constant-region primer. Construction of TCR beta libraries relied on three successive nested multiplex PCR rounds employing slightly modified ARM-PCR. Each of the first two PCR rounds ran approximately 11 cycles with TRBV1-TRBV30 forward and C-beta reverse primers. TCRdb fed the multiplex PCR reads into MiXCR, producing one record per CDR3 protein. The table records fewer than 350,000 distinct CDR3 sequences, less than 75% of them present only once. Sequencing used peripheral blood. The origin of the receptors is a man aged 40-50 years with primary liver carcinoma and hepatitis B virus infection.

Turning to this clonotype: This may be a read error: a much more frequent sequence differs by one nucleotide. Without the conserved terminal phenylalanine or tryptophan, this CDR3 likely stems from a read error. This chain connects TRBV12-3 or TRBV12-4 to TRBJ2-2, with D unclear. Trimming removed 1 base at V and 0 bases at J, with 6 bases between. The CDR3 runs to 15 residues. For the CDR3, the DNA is TGTGCCAGCAGTTTAGGGCAACCGAACACCGGGGAGCTGTTTTCT. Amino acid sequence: CASSLGQPNTGELFS.

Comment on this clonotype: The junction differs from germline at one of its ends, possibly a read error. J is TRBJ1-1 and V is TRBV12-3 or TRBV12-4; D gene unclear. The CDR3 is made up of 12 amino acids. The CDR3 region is CASRYVTAEASF. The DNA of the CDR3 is TGTGCCAGCAGGTATGTGACTGCTGAAGCTTCCTTT.

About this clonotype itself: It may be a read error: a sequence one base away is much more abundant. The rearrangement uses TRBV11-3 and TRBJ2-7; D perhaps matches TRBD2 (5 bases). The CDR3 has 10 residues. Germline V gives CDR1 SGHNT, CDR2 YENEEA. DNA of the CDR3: TGTGACAGCGGCCGCGGCGAGCAGTACTTC. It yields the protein CDSGRGEQYF. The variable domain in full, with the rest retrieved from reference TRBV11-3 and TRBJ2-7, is EAGVVQSPRYKIIEKKQPVAFWCNPISGHNTLYWYLQNLGQGPELLIRYENEEAVDDSQLPKDRFSAERLKGVDSTLKIQPAELGDSAVYLCDSGRGEQYFGPGTRLTVT.

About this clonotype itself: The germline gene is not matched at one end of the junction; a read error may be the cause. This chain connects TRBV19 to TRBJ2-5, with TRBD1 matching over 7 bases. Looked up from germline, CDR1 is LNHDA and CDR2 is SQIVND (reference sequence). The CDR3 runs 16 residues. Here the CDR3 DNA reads TGTGCCAGTAGTATCCGGTCGGGACAGATACAAGAGACCCAGCACTTC. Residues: CASSIRSGQIQETQHF.

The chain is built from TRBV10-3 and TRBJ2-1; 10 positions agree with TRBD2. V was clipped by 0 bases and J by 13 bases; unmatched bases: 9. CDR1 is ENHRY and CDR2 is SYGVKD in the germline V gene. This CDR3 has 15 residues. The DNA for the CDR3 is TGTGCCATCAGTGAGTCGGCGTTGACTAGCGGGTCCCAGTTCTTC. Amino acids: CAISESALTSGSQFF.

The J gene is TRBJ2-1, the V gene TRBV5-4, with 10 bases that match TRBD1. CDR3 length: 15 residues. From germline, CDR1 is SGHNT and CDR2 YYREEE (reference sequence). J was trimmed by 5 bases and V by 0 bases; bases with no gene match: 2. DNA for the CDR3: TGTGCCAGCAGCTTGGGACAGGGGGCAAACAATGAGCAGTTCTTC. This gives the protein CASSLGQGANNEQFF.

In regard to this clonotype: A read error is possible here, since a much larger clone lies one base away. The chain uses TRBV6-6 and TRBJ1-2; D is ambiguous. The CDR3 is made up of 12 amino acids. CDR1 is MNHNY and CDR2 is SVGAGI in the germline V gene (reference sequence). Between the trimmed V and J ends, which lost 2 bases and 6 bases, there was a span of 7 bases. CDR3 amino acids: CASSYLSHGYTF. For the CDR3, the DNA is TGTGCCAGCAGTTACCTCAGCCATGGCTACACCTTC.

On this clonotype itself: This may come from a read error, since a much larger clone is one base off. CDR3 DNA sequence: TGTGCCAGCAGCCAAGATCGCGCCAACACAGATACGCAGTATTTT. Translation gives CASSQDRANTDTQYF. The gene calls are TRBV14 and TRBJ2-3, with D unresolved. There are 15 residues in the CDR3. Trimming stripped 0 bases from V and 2 bases from J, with 9 bases between. Germline V gives CDR1 SGHDN, CDR2 FVKESK.

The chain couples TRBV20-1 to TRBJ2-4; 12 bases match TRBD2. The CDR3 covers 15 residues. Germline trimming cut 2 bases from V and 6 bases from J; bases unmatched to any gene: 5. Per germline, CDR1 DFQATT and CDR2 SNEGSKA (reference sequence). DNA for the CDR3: TGCAGTGCTAGACCCGCGGGACTAGCGGGAAACATTCAGTACTTC. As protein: CSARPAGLAGNIQYF.

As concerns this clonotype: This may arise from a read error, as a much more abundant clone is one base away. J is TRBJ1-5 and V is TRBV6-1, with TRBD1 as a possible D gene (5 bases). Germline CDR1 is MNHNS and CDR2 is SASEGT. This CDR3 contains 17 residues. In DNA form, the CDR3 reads TGTGCCAGCAGTGAAATATGGGGCAGCTCGGGCCGGCAGCCCCAGCTTTTT. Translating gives CASSEIWGSSGRQPQLF.

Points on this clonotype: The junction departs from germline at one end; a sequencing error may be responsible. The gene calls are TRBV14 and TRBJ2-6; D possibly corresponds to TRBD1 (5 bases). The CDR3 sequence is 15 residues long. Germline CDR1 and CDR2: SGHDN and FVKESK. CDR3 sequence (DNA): TGTGCCAGCAGCCAATGCGCAGATGGGGCCAACGCCCTGACTTTC. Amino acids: CASSQCADGANALTF.

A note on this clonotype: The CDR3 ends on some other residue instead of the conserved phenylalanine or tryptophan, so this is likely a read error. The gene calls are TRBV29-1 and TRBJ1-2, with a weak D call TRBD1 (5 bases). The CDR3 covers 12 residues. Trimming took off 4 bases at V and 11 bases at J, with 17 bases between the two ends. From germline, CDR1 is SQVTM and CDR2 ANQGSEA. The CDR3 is CSVAWGAGGYTP. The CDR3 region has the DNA TGCAGCGTTGCCTGGGGCGCGGGTGGATACACCCCC.

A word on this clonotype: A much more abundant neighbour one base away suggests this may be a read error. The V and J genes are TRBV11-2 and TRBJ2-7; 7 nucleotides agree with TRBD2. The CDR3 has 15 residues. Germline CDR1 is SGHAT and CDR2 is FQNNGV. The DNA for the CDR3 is TGTGCCAGCATCTTAAGGCCTAGCGGCGACTACGAGCAGTACTTC. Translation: CASILRPSGDYEQYF.

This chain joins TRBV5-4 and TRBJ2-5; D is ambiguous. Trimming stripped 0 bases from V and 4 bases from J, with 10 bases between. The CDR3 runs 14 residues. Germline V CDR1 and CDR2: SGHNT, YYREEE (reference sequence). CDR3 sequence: CASSLGRTGETQYF. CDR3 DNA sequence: TGTGCCAGCAGCTTGGGTCGGACGGGAGAGACCCAGTACTTC. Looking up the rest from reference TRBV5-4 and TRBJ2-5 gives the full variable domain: ETGVTQSPTHLIKTRGQQVTLRCSSQSGHNTVSWYQQALGQGPQFIFQYYREEENGRGNFPPRFSGLQFPNYSSELNVNALELDDSALYLCASSLGRTGETQYFGPGTRLLVL.

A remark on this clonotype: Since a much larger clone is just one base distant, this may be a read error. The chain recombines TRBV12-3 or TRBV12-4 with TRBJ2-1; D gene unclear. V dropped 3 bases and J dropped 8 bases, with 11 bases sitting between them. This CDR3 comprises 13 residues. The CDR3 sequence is CASSFGRYDEQFF. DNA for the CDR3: TGTGCCAGCAGTTTCGGAAGATACGATGAGCAGTTCTTC.